Reported below is one TCR beta chain. The CDR3 has 14 residues. Germline V gene lookup returns CDR1 SGDLS and CDR2 YYNGEE. V was clipped by 0 bases and J by 4 bases, with 8 bases between them. Regarding treatment: randomized to nivolumab then ipilimumab (arm A) or the reverse (arm B). Patients had received no earlier DNA-damaging chemotherapy. The source of the sample is a study of sequential checkpoint blockade in melanoma. Study-level information: First-line arms were nivolumab then ipilimumab, or the reverse, randomized 1:1. After both sequences, patients received maintenance nivolumab.

Clones were sequenced by immunoSEQ multiplex PCR, and TCRdb holds only the in-frame ones, with some missing. This table has about 27,000 clones, 60% to 85% appearing once. The V gene is TRBV9, the J gene TRBJ2-1, with unresolved D. The sequence was collected from a human donor with melanoma. The source was CD8+ T cells sorted from blood (inferred from file names), collected from a patient given nivolumab and ipilimumab in sequence. The CDR3 sequence is CASSVGSGYNEQFF. The CDR3 nucleotides are TGTGCCAGCAGCGTAGGTTCGGGTTACAATGAGCAGTTCTTC.